The 12 T cell receptor beta chains reported below all come from one sample, sequenced in a study of T cells in Graves' hyperthyroidism and ophthalmopathy. Amplification targeted TCR beta CDR3 regions from RNA transcripts. The study used the HTBI primer set for a first-round RT-PCR of the TCR CDR3. From the multiplex PCR reads, TCRdb called clonotypes with MiXCR, one entry per CDR3 protein. Of 250,000 to 300,000 distinct CDR3 sequences in the sample, roughly 13% were seen once. The sequenced sample consisted of blood. The receptor source for this set is a woman aged 25 to 45 with Graves' hyperthyroidism that later progressed to Graves' ophthalmopathy.

The chain is built from TRBV19 and TRBJ1-5; no firm D call. The length of the CDR3 is 12 residues. CDR1 is LNHDA, CDR2 SQIVND, per germline (reference sequence). Trimming left V 4 bases short and J 2 bases short, with 3 bases between. The CDR3: CASSKGNQPQHF. The CDR3 nucleotides are TGTGCCAGTAGTAAAGGCAATCAGCCCCAGCATTTT.

Many counts were recorded for this clonotype. This chain uses TRBV28 with TRBJ1-1; D perhaps matches TRBD1 (5 bases). The V gene lost 6 bases and the J gene lost 0 bases, with 8 bases spanning the gap. The germline gives CDR1 MDHEN, CDR2 SYDVKM. The CDR3 totals 13 residues. The DNA for the CDR3 is TGTGCCAGCAGGGGGACGGTGAACACTGAAGCTTTCTTT. The encoded protein is CASRGTVNTEAFF.

The chain carries TRBV7-2 and TRBJ2-2; TRBD2 might be the D (6 bases). Germline CDR1 reads SGHTA; CDR2 reads FQGNSA. The CDR3 contains 18 residues. V lost 6 bases and J lost 1, with 21 bases in between. CDR3 loop: CASRSRDSLILNTGELFF. The CDR3 DNA follows: TGTGCCAGCAGGAGCCGGGACTCCCTTATCTTGAACACCGGGGAGCTGTTTTTT. Full variable domain (outside the CDR3, taken from reference TRBV7-2 and TRBJ2-2): GAGVSQSPSNKVTEKGKDVELRCDPISGHTALYWYRQSLGQGLEFLIYFQGNSAPDKSGLPSDRFSAERTGGSVSTLTIQRTQQEDSAVYLCASRSRDSLILNTGELFFGEGSRLTVL.

This clonotype appeared many times. The chain carries TRBV7-2 and TRBJ2-3; D gene unclear. V was clipped by 4 bases and J by 3 bases, with 8 bases between them. The V gene's germline CDR1 is SGHTA and CDR2 FQGNSA. This CDR3 is 13 amino acids long. CDR3 residues: CASSSEGTDTQYF. CDR3 sequence (DNA): TGTGCCAGCAGCTCCGAAGGGACAGATACGCAGTATTTT. Full variable domain (remainder filled in from reference TRBV7-2 and TRBJ2-3): GAGVSQSPSNKVTEKGKDVELRCDPISGHTALYWYRQSLGQGLEFLIYFQGNSAPDKSGLPSDRFSAERTGGSVSTLTIQRTQQEDSAVYLCASSSEGTDTQYFGPGTRLTVL.

This clonotype was seen repeatedly, ten times or more. The chain couples TRBV6-1 to TRBJ1-5, with 8 bases lining up with TRBD1. Germline V lookup: CDR1 MNHNS, CDR2 SASEGT. This CDR3 has 17 amino acids. J was trimmed by 1 base and V by 5 bases; bases with no gene match: 10. CDR3: CASSRGAGGRSNQPQHF. CDR3 DNA sequence: TGTGCCAGCAGTCGAGGGGCAGGGGGCAGGAGCAATCAGCCCCAGCATTTT.

Of note for this clonotype: A read error is possible here, since a much larger clone lies one base away. The J gene is TRBJ2-3, the V gene TRBV6-5; weak D call: TRBD2 (5 bases). CDR1 MNHEY and CDR2 SVGAGI come from the germline V gene. The CDR3 extends over 13 amino acids. CDR3 in DNA: TGTGCCAGCAGTTACGAGGACTCAGATGCGCAGTATTTT. Encoded protein: CASSYEDSDAQYF.

This clonotype was seen more than once but under ten times. This chain joins TRBV11-2 and TRBJ2-5, with TRBD2 matching over 10 bases. From germline, CDR1 is SGHAT and CDR2 FQNNGV. V was clipped by 3 bases and J by 2 bases; unmatched bases: 3. CDR3 length equals 15 residues. The CDR3 loop reads CASSFGSGGQETQYF. The CDR3 nucleotides are TGTGCCAGCAGCTTTGGTAGCGGGGGGCAAGAGACCCAGTACTTC.

This clonotype was recorded many times. This rearrangement joins TRBV18 to TRBJ1-1; D unclear. The length of the CDR3 is 14 residues. Trimming removed 3 bases at V and 5 bases at J, with 13 bases between. Germline CDR1 reads KGHSH; CDR2 reads LQKENI. CDR3 amino acids: CASSPEGKRTEAFF. CDR3 DNA: TGTGCCAGCTCACCGGAGGGTAAGCGGACTGAAGCTTTCTTT.

This clonotype turned up a few times. The genes are TRBV6-1 and TRBJ1-2; 8 positions agree with TRBD1. The CDR3 totals 14 residues. V shed 5 bases and J 2 bases; nucleotides not matched to a gene: 4. Per the germline V gene, CDR1 is MNHNS and CDR2 is SASEGT. This CDR3 is CASSWDRRNYGYTF. CDR3 bases: TGTGCCAGCAGTTGGGACAGGAGAAACTATGGCTACACCTTC.

This clonotype was detected ten times or more. The chain combines TRBV9 with TRBJ1-1; D not certain. The CDR3 runs 15 residues. V lost 3 bases and J lost 4, with 16 bases in between. The germline CDR1 and CDR2 sequences are SGDLS and YYNGEE. CDR3 coding DNA: TGTGCCAGCAGCGGGGAGGGAGGTATCAGCACTGAAGCTTTCTTT. Protein: CASSGEGGISTEAFF.

This clonotype appeared a few times. Possible read error: a much larger clone is one base away. The chain combines TRBV7-2 with TRBJ2-3, with no clear D. The CDR3 length is 14 residues. CDR1 and CDR2 from the germline V gene are SGHTA and FQGNSA. Trimming shortened V by 8 bases and J by 2 bases, and 14 bases separated the two germline ends. CDR3: CASGQRGPTDTQYF. CDR3 sequence (DNA): TGTGCCAGCGGCCAACGTGGGCCCACAGATACGCAGTATTTT.

This clonotype showed up many times. The chain uses TRBV12-3 or TRBV12-4 and TRBJ2-7; 8 bases agree with TRBD1. The CDR3 has 14 amino acids. V shed 4 bases, J shed 3 bases, and the junction held 5 bases outside the gene matches. CDR3 nucleotide sequence: TGTGCCAGCAGTTCTGCGGACAGGGTCTACGAGCAGTACTTC. It translates to CASSSADRVYEQYF.